This passage covers 20 T cell receptor beta chains from one sample sequenced in a study of technical replicates of blood from a handful of donors. TCRdb's table, derived via immunoSEQ multiplex PCR, lists solely in-frame clones and lacks some. The sample has roughly 80,000 clones, just over 90% seen once; the top ten hold 0.2% to 0.25%. Sequencing was carried out using T cells isolated from PBMCs. The receptors come from a human donor in good health.

The CDR3 sequence is CASSEYSTSGSNEQFF. CDR3 in DNA: TGTGCCAGCAGTGAATACAGCACTAGCGGGAGCAATGAGCAGTTCTTC. The chain links TRBV6-1 to TRBJ2-1; 11 nucleotides match TRBD2. CDR1 is MNHNS and CDR2 is SASEGT in the germline V gene. This CDR3 contains 16 residues. Unmatched junction bases numbered 6, after V lost 2 bases and J lost 6 bases.

The gene calls are TRBV27 and TRBJ1-4, with D unresolved. The length of the CDR3 is 13 residues. CDR1 is MNHEY and CDR2 is SMNVEV in the germline V gene (reference sequence). Trimming took off 3 bases at V and 7 bases at J, with 9 bases between the two ends. CDR3 DNA: TGTGCCAGCAGTTTCCCGGGAAGTGAAAAACTGTTTTTT. This encodes CASSFPGSEKLFF.

J is TRBJ2-1 and V is TRBV7-3, with 8 bases aligning to TRBD2. Germline CDR1 is SGHTA and CDR2 is FQGTGA. The CDR3 has 15 amino acids. J lost 3 bases, V lost 6 bases, and 7 bases had no gene match. The CDR3 region has the DNA TGTGCCAGCAGTTACCCGGGGGGGGACTACAATGAGCAGTTCTTC. It encodes CASSYPGGDYNEQFF.

The chain is built from TRBV7-3 and TRBJ2-1; D is unclear. Germline V gives CDR1 SGHTA, CDR2 FQGTGA. The CDR3 contains 12 residues. The V end was cut by 7 bases, the J end by 0 bases, with 4 bases between. The CDR3 sequence is CASILSYNEQFF. CDR3 coding DNA: TGTGCCAGCATCCTCTCCTACAATGAGCAGTTCTTC.

This chain joins TRBV7-8 and TRBJ2-7; possible D gene TRBD2, 6 bases. This CDR3 is 15 amino acids long. Germline V gene data show CDR1 as SGHVS and CDR2 as FQNEAQ. Trimming stripped 5 bases from V and 0 bases from J, with 14 bases between. CDR3: CASSRTSRSSYEQYF. CDR3 nucleotide sequence: TGTGCCAGCAGCCGCACTAGCCGAAGCTCCTACGAGCAGTACTTC. Looking up the rest from reference TRBV7-8 and TRBJ2-7 gives the full variable domain: GAGVSQSPRYKVAKRGQDVALRCDPISGHVSLFWYQQALGQGPEFLTYFQNEAQLDKSGLPSDRFFAERPEGSVSTLKIQRTQQEDSAVYLCASSRTSRSSYEQYFGPGTRLTVT.

V and J are TRBV10-2 and TRBJ1-5; 7 bases line up with TRBD1. Germline lookup yields CDR1 WSHSY and CDR2 SAAADI. The trim removed 10 bases at V and 4 bases at J, leaving 13 bases unmatched. The CDR3 is 15 amino acids. The CDR3 nucleotides are TGCGCCACCTCCCTAAGGGACAGCGGAAATCAGCCCCAGCATTTT. Its protein product is CATSLRDSGNQPQHF.

The chain is built from TRBV9 and TRBJ2-7, with 8 nucleotides matching TRBD2. V gave up 0 bases and J gave up 1 base; unmatched junction bases: 3. Germline lookup yields CDR1 SGDLS and CDR2 YYNGEE. This CDR3 region has 15 residues. CDR3 DNA: TGTGCCAGCAGCGTAGGCGGGGGGAGATCCTACGAGCAGTACTTC. Amino acid sequence: CASSVGGGRSYEQYF.

The chain employs TRBV28 and TRBJ1-3, with D tentatively TRBD1 (6 bases). This CDR3 has 14 amino acids. Germline values: CDR1 MDHEN, CDR2 SYDVKM. With 7 bases removed from V and 3 bases from J, the gap between germline ends came to 13 bases. CDR3: CASTRGGDGNTIYF. The CDR3 nucleotides are TGTGCCAGCACCCGAGGGGGGGATGGAAACACCATATATTTT.

V and J are TRBV5-1 and TRBJ2-7, with 8 bases lining up with TRBD1. CDR3 length: 15 residues. Germline V gene data show CDR1 as SGHRS and CDR2 as YFSETQ. With 4 bases clipped from V and 3 bases from J, the junction kept 9 bases outside the gene matches. The chain's CDR3 is CASSPGQGWVYEQYF. The CDR3 DNA sequence: TGCGCCAGCAGCCCCGGACAGGGTTGGGTCTACGAGCAGTACTTC.

This clone was seen just once. The chain is built from TRBV4-2 and TRBJ2-3; D might be TRBD2 (6 bases). Germline CDR1 and CDR2: LGHNA and YNFKEQ. V lost 1 base to trimming and J lost 5 bases, with 16 bases between them. The CDR3 has 16 amino acids. The CDR3 is CASSQGTRVAEDTQYF. The DNA for the CDR3 is TGTGCCAGCAGCCAAGGTACCAGGGTAGCGGAAGATACGCAGTATTTT.

V gene TRBV9 combines with J gene TRBJ2-3; no definite D call. The CDR3 length is 16 residues. V dropped 3 bases and J dropped 0 bases, with 14 bases sitting between them. The germline V gene encodes CDR1 SGDLS and CDR2 YYNGEE. The CDR3 region has the DNA TGTGCCAGCAGCGCCCTACAGCTTGGAAGCACAGATACGCAGTATTTT. This sequence encodes CASSALQLGSTDTQYF.

CDR3 in DNA: TGTGCCAGCAGCCTATTGCCCGGGACTAGCGGCTACAATGAGCAGTTCTTC. Translating gives CASSLLPGTSGYNEQFF. The rearrangement joins TRBV7-6 to TRBJ2-1; 11 bases align to TRBD2. Germline loops: CDR1 SGHVS, CDR2 FNYEAQ. J was trimmed by 3 bases and V by 5 bases; bases with no gene match: 9. The CDR3 consists of 17 residues.

The chain links TRBV10-3 to TRBJ1-1, with D uncertain. Germline CDR1 and CDR2: ENHRY and SYGVKD. V lost 4 bases, J lost 0 bases, and 6 bases lay in between. The CDR3 totals 13 residues. This CDR3 is CAISGAMNTEAFF. In DNA form, the CDR3 reads TGTGCCATCAGTGGGGCGATGAACACTGAAGCTTTCTTT.

J is TRBJ1-1 and V is TRBV7-9; D is unclear. This CDR3 region has 14 residues. Germline CDR1 and CDR2: SEHNR and FQNEAQ (reference sequence). With 4 bases removed from V and 0 bases from J, the gap between germline ends came to 9 bases. The CDR3 loop reads CASSSRDLNTEAFF. Here the CDR3 DNA reads TGTGCCAGCAGCTCGCGGGATTTGAACACTGAAGCTTTCTTT.

The rearrangement uses TRBV28 and TRBJ2-7; 13 positions match TRBD2. Germline V gene data show CDR1 as MDHEN and CDR2 as SYDVKM. J gave up 2 bases and V 4 bases, and 5 bases lay outside the gene matches. The length of the CDR3 is 16 residues. The DNA for the CDR3 is TGTGCCAGCAGTTCGGGGACTAGCGGGAACCCCTACGAGCAGTACTTC. This sequence encodes CASSSGTSGNPYEQYF.

The chain is built from TRBV29-1 and TRBJ2-5, with D perhaps matching TRBD1 (5 bases). In germline, CDR1 is SQVTM, CDR2 ANQGSEA. V lost 7 bases and J lost 5, with 17 bases in between. This CDR3 has 13 amino acids. Written as DNA, the CDR3 is TGCAGCGGTCAACAGGCCCTCGGGGAGACCCAGTACTTC. Translated, it gives CSGQQALGETQYF.

The chain is built from TRBV29-1 and TRBJ1-1; D unresolved. V was shortened by 7 bases and J by 4 bases, with 16 bases between the two germline ends. The CDR3 is 13 residues long. CDR1 SQVTM and CDR2 ANQGSEA come from the germline V gene. CDR3 protein: CSALLRGSTEAFF. DNA of the CDR3: TGCAGCGCCCTTTTACGAGGGAGCACTGAAGCTTTCTTT.

The chain carries TRBV7-3 and TRBJ1-1; perhaps TRBD1 as D (6 bases). V lost 6 bases and J 6 bases, leaving 17 bases between the germline ends. CDR3 length: 14 amino acids. The V gene's germline CDR1 is SGHTA and CDR2 FQGTGA. CDR3 coding DNA: TGTGCCAGCAGTTTAGGGGGAGGGGGGTCTGAAGCTTTCTTT. Residues: CASSLGGGGSEAFF.

The rearrangement uses TRBV7-9 and TRBJ2-1; D remains ambiguous. The CDR3 runs 13 residues. V lost 0 bases and J lost 8, with 8 bases in between. Germline V gene lookup returns CDR1 SEHNR and CDR2 FQNEAQ (reference sequence). For the CDR3, the DNA is TGTGCCAGCAGCTTAGCGAGGTGGGATGAGCAGTTCTTC. Its translation: CASSLARWDEQFF.

This chain joins TRBV7-6 and TRBJ2-5; no firm D call. The germline V gene encodes CDR1 SGHVS and CDR2 FNYEAQ. V dropped 4 bases and J dropped 2 bases, with 8 bases sitting between them. The CDR3 spans 13 residues. Here the CDR3 DNA reads TGTGCCAGCAGCTCTAGAAGACAAGAGACCCAGTACTTC. Its translation: CASSSRRQETQYF.